The source of this T cell receptor (beta chain) is a study of cytomegalovirus exposure and HLA in healthy donors. Study-level results: Earlier results showed most TCR beta V segments being productive about 87% or about 30% of the time. Follow-up analysis found HLA locus-dependent TCR association rates, highest for DRB1 and lowest for HLA-C.

The primer mix had 60 Vbeta and 13 Jbeta primers. Method: immunoSEQ multiplex PCR; TCRdb's copy keeps in-frame clones and lacks some. The data show about 97,000 clones, about 60% seen once. After removal of 4 bases from V and 2 bases from J, the junction contained 13 bases not matched to a gene. Germline V lookup: CDR1 MDHEN, CDR2 SYDVKM. The CDR3 extends over 17 amino acids. This clone has more than one count but fewer than ten. Its target is not known. The chain has TRBV28 and TRBJ2-7; 8 positions agree with TRBD2. The sequence was obtained from a human donor in good health. Material for sequencing was PBMCs. The CDR3 here is CASSSLPRRGRTYEQYF. In DNA form, the CDR3 reads TGTGCCAGCAGTTCACTCCCTAGGCGCGGGAGGACCTACGAGCAGTACTTC.